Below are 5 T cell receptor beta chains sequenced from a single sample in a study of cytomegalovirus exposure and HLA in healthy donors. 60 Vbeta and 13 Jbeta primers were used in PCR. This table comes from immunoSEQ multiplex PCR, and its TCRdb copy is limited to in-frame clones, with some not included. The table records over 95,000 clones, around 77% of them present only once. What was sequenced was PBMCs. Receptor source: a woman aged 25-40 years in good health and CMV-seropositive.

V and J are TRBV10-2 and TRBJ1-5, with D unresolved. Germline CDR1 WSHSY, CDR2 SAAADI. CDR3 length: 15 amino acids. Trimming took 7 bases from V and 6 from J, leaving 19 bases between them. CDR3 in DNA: TGCGCCAGCACCCGGGATCCAGGCTCGGGTCAGCCCCAGCATTTT. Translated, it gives CASTRDPGSGQPQHF.

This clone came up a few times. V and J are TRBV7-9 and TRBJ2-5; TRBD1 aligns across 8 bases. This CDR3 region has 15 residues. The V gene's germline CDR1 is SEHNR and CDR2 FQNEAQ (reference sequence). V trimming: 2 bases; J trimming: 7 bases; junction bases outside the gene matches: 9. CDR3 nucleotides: TGTGCCAGCAGCTTAAGTGGGCAGGGGGCAGGGACCCAGTACTTC. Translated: CASSLSGQGAGTQYF. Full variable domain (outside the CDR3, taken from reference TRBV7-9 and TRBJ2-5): DTGVSQNPRHKITKRGQNVTFRCDPISEHNRLYWYRQTLGQGPEFLTYFQNEAQLEKSRLLSDRFSAERPKGSFSTLEIQRTEQGDSAMYLCASSLSGQGAGTQYFGPGTRLLVL.

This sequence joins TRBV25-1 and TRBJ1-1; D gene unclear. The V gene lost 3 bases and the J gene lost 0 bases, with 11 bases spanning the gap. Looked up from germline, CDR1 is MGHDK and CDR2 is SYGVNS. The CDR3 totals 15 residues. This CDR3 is CASSDEGGLNTEAFF. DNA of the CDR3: TGTGCCAGCAGTGATGAAGGCGGCTTGAACACTGAAGCTTTCTTT. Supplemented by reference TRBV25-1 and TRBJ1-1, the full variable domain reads EADIYQTPRYLVIGTGKKITLECSQTMGHDKMYWYQQDPGMELHLIHYSYGVNSTEKGDLSSESTVSRIRTEHFPLTLESARPSHTSQYLCASSDEGGLNTEAFFGQGTRLTVV.

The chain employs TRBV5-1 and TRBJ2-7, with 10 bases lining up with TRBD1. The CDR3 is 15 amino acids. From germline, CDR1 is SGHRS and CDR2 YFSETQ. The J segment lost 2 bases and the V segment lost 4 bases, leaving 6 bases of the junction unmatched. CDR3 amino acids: CASSPKGQGAYEQYF. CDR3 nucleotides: TGCGCCAGCAGCCCCAAAGGACAGGGGGCCTACGAGCAGTACTTC.

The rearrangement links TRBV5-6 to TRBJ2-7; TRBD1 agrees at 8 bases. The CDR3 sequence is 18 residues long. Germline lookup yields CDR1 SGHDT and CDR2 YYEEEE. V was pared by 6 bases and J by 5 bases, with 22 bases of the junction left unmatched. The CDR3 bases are TGTGCCAGCAACCAATTTGAGGGGACAGGCCCTATAGGCGACGAGCAGTACTTC. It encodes CASNQFEGTGPIGDEQYF.